Each of the 25 T cell receptor beta chains below was sequenced from the same sample in a study of T cells in Graves' hyperthyroidism and ophthalmopathy. Amplified TCR beta CDR3 regions derived from RNA transcripts. The primer set for the first-round RT-PCR of the TCR CDR3 was HTBI. A single record per CDR3 protein comes from TCRdb applying MiXCR to the multiplex PCR reads. The top ten hold about 4.9% of the sample, which has some 420,000 distinct CDR3 sequences, approximately 13% seen once. Sequences were obtained from blood. The receptors were gathered from a woman aged 18-29 years with Graves' hyperthyroidism.

This clonotype was detected a few times. The chain recombines TRBV20-1 with TRBJ2-5; 9 bases line up with TRBD2. This CDR3 has 15 amino acids. Unmatched junction bases numbered 9, after V lost 2 bases and J lost 5 bases. Germline CDR1 DFQATT, CDR2 SNEGSKA (reference sequence). The CDR3: CSARPSGRIKETQYF. In DNA, the CDR3 is TGCAGTGCTAGACCCAGCGGGAGGATTAAGGAGACCCAGTACTTC.

Regarding this clonotype: Being one base from a much bigger clone, this may be a read error. The chain links TRBV28 to TRBJ1-1; D gene unclear. Germline-derived CDR1 and CDR2 are MDHEN and SYDVKM. The CDR3 consists of 14 residues. V lost 6 bases and J lost 2, with 13 bases in between. The CDR3 region has the DNA TGTGCCAGCAGCCCACAACGGATCAACACTGAAGCTTTCTTT. Its translation is CASSPQRINTEAFF. The whole variable domain, remainder taken from reference TRBV28 and TRBJ1-1, is DVKVTQSSRYLVKRTGEKVFLECVQDMDHENMFWYRQDPGLGLRLIYFSYDVKMKEKGDIPEGYSVSREKKERFSLILESASTNQTSMYLCASSPQRINTEAFFGQGTRLTVV.

This clonotype appeared a single time. The chain has TRBV2 and TRBJ2-7; D ambiguous. Trimming shortened V by 1 base and J by 1 base, and 8 bases separated the two germline ends. The germline V gene encodes CDR1 SNHLY and CDR2 FYNNEI. This CDR3 comprises 14 residues. The CDR3 sequence is CASSEEGRSYEQYF. Here the CDR3 DNA reads TGTGCCAGCAGTGAAGAGGGCAGGTCCTACGAGCAGTACTTC.

This clonotype showed up just a few times. The chain joins TRBV6-1 to TRBJ2-7, with 11 positions matching TRBD1. The V and J ends lost 5 bases and 9 bases, in that order; junction bases with no gene match: 9. From germline, CDR1 is MNHNS and CDR2 SASEGT. The CDR3 length is 14 residues. Written as DNA, the CDR3 is TGTGCCAGCAGTCCCGGGACAGGGGGATTCGGGCAGTACTTC. Amino acids: CASSPGTGGFGQYF.

The gene calls are TRBV29-1 and TRBJ2-4; maybe TRBD1 (5 bases). CDR3 length: 14 residues. Germline lookup yields CDR1 SQVTM and CDR2 ANQGSEA. The germline V and J ends were trimmed by 4 bases and 0 bases, with 10 bases remaining between them. Here the CDR3 reads CSVVDTVAKNIQYF. In DNA form, the CDR3 reads TGCAGCGTTGTGGACACTGTAGCCAAAAACATTCAGTACTTC.

This clonotype was seen repeatedly, ten times or more. The V call is TRBV7-3, the J call TRBJ2-3; 11 positions agree with TRBD1. The CDR3 is 16 amino acids. Germline loops: CDR1 SGHTA, CDR2 FQGTGA. The ends lost 5 bases at V and 7 bases at J; junction bases unmatched: 11. CDR3 bases: TGTGCCAGCAGCGTGACCGGGACAGGGGGGAGGAATACGCAGTATTTT. Translated: CASSVTGTGGRNTQYF.

The table lists this clonotype with a few counts. The chain recombines TRBV4-1 with TRBJ1-2; 9 bases match TRBD1. There are 13 residues in the CDR3. Germline-derived CDR1 and CDR2 are MGHRA and YSYEKL. J was trimmed by 5 bases and V by 7 bases; bases with no gene match: 5. The CDR3, as DNA: TGCGCCAGCAAGGGCGGGACAGGGTATGGCTACACCTTC. Protein product: CASKGGTGYGYTF.

The chain has TRBV18 and TRBJ1-6, with a possible D match to TRBD1 (6 bases). Germline values: CDR1 KGHSH, CDR2 LQKENI. This CDR3 has 15 amino acids. V lost 4 bases and J lost 6, with 13 bases in between. Here the CDR3 DNA reads TGTGCCAGCTCACACACAGGGACCGGTAATTCACCCCTCCACTTT. Residues: CASSHTGTGNSPLHF.

This clonotype was counted ten times or more. The V and J genes are TRBV12-3 or TRBV12-4 and TRBJ1-1, with a tentative D call TRBD1 (6 bases). V was cut by 7 bases and J by 5 bases, with 17 bases left in between. The length of the CDR3 is 14 residues. Here the CDR3 reads CASTQGRGETEAFF. The CDR3 bases are TGTGCCAGCACCCAGGGGAGGGGGGAAACTGAAGCTTTCTTT.

This clonotype was observed many times. V and J are TRBV3-1 and TRBJ2-7; a possible D gene is TRBD2 (5 bases). The V end lost 4 bases, the J end lost 6 bases, and 13 bases lay between the germline ends. The CDR3 totals 13 residues. Germline CDR1 is LGHDT and CDR2 is YNNKEL (reference sequence). CDR3 DNA: TGTGCCAGCAGCCTCGGGCGGGTTGGCGAGCAGTACTTC. This translates into CASSLGRVGEQYF.

This clonotype was detected many times. This chain joins TRBV2 and TRBJ1-1; 9 positions agree with TRBD1. This CDR3 has 14 residues. The V and J ends lost 4 bases and 5 bases, in that order; junction bases with no gene match: 5. Germline V CDR1 and CDR2: SNHLY, FYNNEI. CDR3 nucleotides: TGTGCCAGCAGTGTTAGGACAGGGGCTACTGAAGCTTTCTTT. Residues: CASSVRTGATEAFF.

The gene calls are TRBV30 and TRBJ2-7, with TRBD2 matching over 10 bases. Unmatched junction bases numbered 3, after V lost 0 bases and J lost 1 base. The V gene's germline CDR1 is GTSNPN and CDR2 SVGIG (reference sequence). This CDR3 is built from 15 residues. The CDR3 spells CAWSVRAGGSYEQYF. DNA for the CDR3: TGTGCCTGGAGTGTCAGAGCGGGGGGGTCCTACGAGCAGTACTTC.

This clonotype has ten or more counts. The genes are TRBV18 and TRBJ2-2; D call uncertain. This CDR3 comprises 15 residues. The V end was cut by 3 bases, the J end by 0 bases, with 8 bases between. CDR1 is KGHSH, CDR2 LQKENI, per germline. The DNA of the CDR3 is TGTGCCAGCTCACCGGGCAGCGCGAACACCGGGGAGCTGTTTTTT. Protein sequence: CASSPGSANTGELFF.

In this sample, this clonotype turned up many times. The chain recombines TRBV20-1 with TRBJ2-2; 11 bases agree with TRBD2. Germline V gene lookup returns CDR1 DFQATT and CDR2 SNEGSKA (reference sequence). J was trimmed by 3 bases and V by 0 bases; bases with no gene match: 0. The CDR3 spans 15 residues. This CDR3 is CSARDSGRDTGELFF. The DNA of the CDR3 is TGCAGTGCTAGAGATAGCGGGAGGGACACCGGGGAGCTGTTTTTT.

This clonotype appeared many times. The V and J genes are TRBV18 and TRBJ1-3; D possibly corresponds to TRBD1 (6 bases). The CDR3 loop spans 14 amino acids. Trimming shortened V by 6 bases and J by 3 bases, and 12 bases separated the two germline ends. The germline CDR1 and CDR2 sequences are KGHSH and LQKENI. The CDR3 DNA reads as TGTGCCAGCTCGGAACAGGGTTTTGGAAACACCATATATTTT. Translating gives CASSEQGFGNTIYF.

There are many counts of this clonotype. V and J are TRBV5-8 and TRBJ1-2; D ambiguous. Germline V gives CDR1 SGHTS, CDR2 YDEGEE. The CDR3 runs to 14 residues. The V end was cut by 3 bases, the J end by 3 bases, with 12 bases between. The CDR3 DNA reads TGTGCCAGCAGCTCAACCCGGGCCGACTATGGCTACACCTTC. This sequence encodes CASSSTRADYGYTF.

This clonotype has at least ten counts. The rearrangement joins TRBV11-2 to TRBJ1-1, with D unclear. The CDR3 is made up of 13 amino acids. Trimming removed 5 bases from V and 4 bases from J, with 11 bases in between. The germline CDR1 and CDR2 sequences are SGHAT and FQNNGV. CDR3 residues: CASSPDLLTEAFF. The CDR3 DNA follows: TGTGCCAGCAGCCCGGATCTCCTCACTGAAGCTTTCTTT.

In this sample, this clonotype turned up a few times. The V gene is TRBV12-3 or TRBV12-4, the J gene TRBJ1-2; possibly TRBD1 for D (5 bases). The CDR3 totals 14 residues. Between the trimmed V and J ends, which lost 1 base and 8 bases, there was a span of 14 bases. DNA of the CDR3: TGTGCCAGCAGTTTAGAGTTCGGGAGGGGCGGCTACACCTTC. Translation gives CASSLEFGRGGYTF.

This clonotype has a count of ten or more. The rearrangement uses TRBV18 and TRBJ1-1, with no clear D. V lost 0 bases and J 3 bases, leaving 11 bases between the germline ends. The CDR3 has 15 residues. Germline V gene data show CDR1 as KGHSH and CDR2 as LQKENI. CDR3 bases: TGTGCCAGCTCACCACCGGGTAGGGTGTACACTGAAGCTTTCTTT. It encodes CASSPPGRVYTEAFF.

This clonotype was recorded many times. The chain carries TRBV6-5 and TRBJ1-6; possible D gene TRBD1, 5 bases. The CDR3 is made up of 14 amino acids. V was pared by 2 bases and J by 9 bases, with 11 bases between. CDR1 and CDR2 from the germline V gene are MNHEY and SVGAGI. The chain's CDR3 is CASSYAWGGSPLHF. CDR3 DNA sequence: TGTGCCAGCAGTTACGCGTGGGGGGGTTCACCCCTCCACTTT.

This clonotype has just a few counts. The chain carries TRBV20-1 and TRBJ1-2, with TRBD1 identical over 10 bases. J lost 4 bases, V lost 5 bases, and 7 bases had no gene match. CDR1 and CDR2 (germline): DFQATT, SNEGSKA (reference sequence). This CDR3 is 14 amino acids long. The CDR3 coding sequence is TGCAGTGCTCGGTTGACAGGGGGCTCCTATGGCTACACCTTC. It yields the protein CSARLTGGSYGYTF.

This clonotype was observed a handful of times. This chain joins TRBV20-1 and TRBJ2-7, with TRBD1 matching 10 bases. V shed 1 base, J shed 5 bases, and the junction held 8 bases outside the gene matches. This CDR3 region has 15 residues. From germline, CDR1 is DFQATT and CDR2 SNEGSKA (reference sequence). In nucleotides, the CDR3 is TGCAGTGCTAGAGCAGTGGGGACAGGGGCTGACGAGCAGTACTTC. It encodes CSARAVGTGADEQYF.

This clonotype was counted many times. The chain carries TRBV6-1 and TRBJ2-7; TRBD2 aligns across 7 bases. Germline V gene data show CDR1 as MNHNS and CDR2 as SASEGT. V lost 5 bases and J lost 0; bases outside the gene matches: 10. This CDR3 has 16 amino acids. DNA for the CDR3: TGTGCCAGCAGTCGGATGGGGGGGATGTTCTCCTACGAGCAGTACTTC. Its translation: CASSRMGGMFSYEQYF.

About this clonotype itself: The CDR3 does not close with the conserved phenylalanine or tryptophan, likely indicating a read error. This chain uses TRBV30 with TRBJ1-1; D possibly corresponds to TRBD1 (5 bases). The CDR3 sequence is 12 residues long. Germline CDR1 is GTSNPN and CDR2 is SVGIG (reference sequence). V was clipped by 8 bases and J by 2 bases, with 12 bases between them. Here the CDR3 reads CARGNSNTEAFL. CDR3 in DNA: TGTGCCCGGGGGAATTCCAACACTGAAGCTTTCCTT.

This clonotype appeared a few times. The chain uses TRBV6-5 and TRBJ1-3, with TRBD1 as a possible D gene (5 bases). Trimming pared 0 bases from V and 3 bases from J, leaving 9 bases between. This CDR3 is built from 15 residues. CDR1 is MNHEY and CDR2 is SVGAGI in the germline V gene. The CDR3 nucleotides read TGTGCCAGCAGTTACTCGCCAGGGATTGGAAACACCATATATTTT. This gives the protein CASSYSPGIGNTIYF.